This TCR beta chain was observed in a study of early T cells in non-severe SARS-CoV-2 infection. Overall study context: From unsorted whole blood, bulk RNA was sequenced, and the chains remained unpaired. Study-level results: The study's VDJdb matching favored anti-spike CD8 responses and missed private and CD4 specificities.

Concerning this clonotype itself: Its antigen is undetermined.

Individual cDNA molecules were tagged with unique molecular identifiers, the study reported. TCRdb independently ran MiXCR on the 5' RACE reads; one entry per CDR3 protein. The data hold around 82,000 distinct CDR3 sequences, with roughly 14% observed a single time. The CDR3 loop spans 15 amino acids. The V gene's germline CDR1 is SGHKS and CDR2 YYEKEE (reference sequence). The germline V and J ends were trimmed by 3 bases and 4 bases, with 13 bases remaining between them. The sequence was obtained from an adult who was a healthcare worker with PCR-confirmed SARS-CoV-2 infection or an uninfected control (not recorded which). The specimen was whole blood. The V call is TRBV5-5, the J call TRBJ2-2, with a tentative D call TRBD2 (6 bases). CDR3 nucleotides: TGTGCCAGCAGCTCCATGGAGGGCAGCACCGGGGAGCTGTTTTTT. Amino acids: CASSSMEGSTGELFF. The entire variable domain, with the rest obtained from reference TRBV5-5 and TRBJ2-2, is as follows: DAGVTQSPTHLIKTRGQQVTLRCSPISGHKSVSWYQQVLGQGPQFIFQYYEKEERGRGNFPDRFSARQFPNYSSELNVNALLLGDSALYLCASSSMEGSTGELFFGEGSRLTVL.